This note documents a single TCR beta chain sequence. What this receptor recognizes is not known. Base quality data are lacking; no much larger clone is found one base away. TCRbeta CDR3 regions were amplified from genomic DNA using the immunoSEQ Assay, a bias-controlled multiplex PCR. As for the authors' bioinformatics: The number of nucleated cells in each sample was estimated from the amplification of reference gene primers within the assay. To quantify the absolute abundance of each unique TCRbeta CDR3 rearrangement, sequence reads were collapsed and filtered. For each sample, productive Simpson clonality was calculated as the square root of Simpson's diversity index over productive rearrangements. As stored in TCRdb, this immuneACCESS dataset retains in-frame rearrangements with V and J assigned. A fraction of the clones does not appear; measured against another copy, unresolved V genes explain less than half of the discrepancy, and the remainder lacks a known reason. D and trimming were read from the DNA, whereas the V and J calls and clone size are those reported in that table. Within this sample are some 530,000 clones, with 80% to 90% of them counted one time only. The top ten hold approximately 8.3% of the sample.

This specimen comes from a study of blood T cell repertoires in COVID-19 (dated by TCRdb to the early 2020s). As for the study more broadly: Samples from collaborators originated in the United States, Italy and Spain and spanned both the acute and convalescent phases of COVID-19. The repertoires were made available in a free public database intended to serve as a resource for research on the immune response to SARS-CoV-2. The dataset comprised deeply sampled blood TCRbeta repertoires from subjects exposed to, actively infected with, or recovered from COVID-19. The material from the prospective study consisted of cDNA or gDNA derived from T cells, B-cell-depleted T cells, or PBMCs. Samples were obtained from the ongoing ImmuneRACE study (first 160 participants) and from over a thousand subjects provided by 6 global collaborators. Where available, HLA class I and class II types were obtained from metadata supplied by the sample provider rather than from assay-based typing. Nearly every sample came with metadata listing a de-identified subject ID, COVID-19 status, age in years and sex.

Enrolling through a virtual design, the prospective study's participants ranged in age from roughly 18 to 100 years and lived across 24 United States geographic areas. Cohort assignment in the prospective study relied on participant-reported clinical history from a screening survey and a study questionnaire. ImmuneRACE Cohort 3 recovered participants were defined by two consecutive negative NP/OP PCR tests, healthcare professional clearance, or symptom resolution. In the prospective study, mobile phlebotomists collected whole blood, serum and a nasopharyngeal or oropharyngeal swab from each participant. Additional blood draws and questionnaires over an approximately two-month period could optionally be provided by prospective study participants. Before DNA extraction, blood samples from the prospective study were shipped at room temperature or frozen. From the cysteine through the phenylalanine, the CDR3 covers 13 amino acids. Of all the DNA, just the CDR3 is kept, 39 bases in frame from base 1. The germline V gene gives CDR1 as SNHLY and CDR2 as FYNNEI. The junction carries 16 bases between V and J, which are trimmed by 7 bases and 7 bases respectively.

The full study reports these points: How much clinical and demographic metadata was included differed by source and by participant, and the metadata was provided uncurated.

The V gene is TRBV2 and the J gene is TRBJ1-2; the D gene is unclear. The clonotype was recovered from a woman aged 55-70 years who had recovered from COVID-19. The source material was PBMCs or T cells enriched from blood (not recorded which). The CDR3 region reads CASTEGAGGGYTF. The bases read TGTGCCAGCACCGAGGGTGCTGGCGGTGGCTACACCTTC.